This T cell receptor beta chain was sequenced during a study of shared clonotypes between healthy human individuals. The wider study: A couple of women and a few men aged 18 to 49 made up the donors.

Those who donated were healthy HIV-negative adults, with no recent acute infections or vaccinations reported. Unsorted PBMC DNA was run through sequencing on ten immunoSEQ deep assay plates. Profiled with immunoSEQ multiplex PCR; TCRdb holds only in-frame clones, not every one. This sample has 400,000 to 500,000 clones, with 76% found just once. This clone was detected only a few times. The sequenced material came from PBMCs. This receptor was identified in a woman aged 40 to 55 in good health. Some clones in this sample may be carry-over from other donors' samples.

CDR3 residues: CASRIGLAGLHEQFF. The DNA for the CDR3 is TGTGCCAGCAGGATAGGACTAGCGGGACTCCATGAGCAGTTCTTC. The V call is TRBV28, the J call TRBJ2-1, with 12 bases that match TRBD2. The CDR3 consists of 15 residues. With V trimmed by 6 bases and J by 8 bases, 8 bases remained unmatched. The germline V gene encodes CDR1 MDHEN and CDR2 SYDVKM.